A selection of T cell receptor beta chains follows, all from one sample in a study of regulatory T cells in long-lasting Graves disease. TCRdb re-analysed the multiplex PCR reads in MiXCR, keeping a single row per CDR3 protein. The sample holds under 450,000 distinct CDR3 sequences, around 16% seen once. These data are also associated with another study on T cells in Graves' hyperthyroidism and ophthalmopathy.

Sequences were derived from peripheral blood mononuclear cells (PBMCs), sampled at new diagnosis, from a patient treated with antithyroid drugs. The receptors derive from a woman aged 18-30 years with Graves disease. CDR3s include the opening cysteine and the closing phenylalanine or tryptophan. A D gene is named only where the DNA matches it firmly. Clone size is not always given. Where it is, it says once, few, many or a class for expanded clones.

DNA,CDR3,length,D,V,J,size
TGTGCCAGCAGTTTAGGGGGAGAGATCCGCTACACCTTC,CASSLGGEIRYTF,13,-,TRBV28,TRBJ1-2,-
TGTGCCAGCAGTTTTAGAAGAACGGGGCAAGAGACCCAGTACTTC,CASSFRRTGQETQYF,15,-,TRBV28,TRBJ2-5,many
TGTGCCAGCAGCGTAGTCGGGGCCTCTGAAGCTTTCTTT,CASSVVGASEAFF,13,-,TRBV9,TRBJ1-1,once
TGCAGTGCGGACATAGGAGGGGGAGACACTGAAGCTTTCTTT,CSADIGGGDTEAFF,14,-,TRBV20-1,TRBJ1-1,few
TGTGCCAGCAGCTTAGCGCGGAGGGTGGATGAAAAACTGTTTTTT,CASSLARRVDEKLFF,15,-,TRBV7-9,TRBJ1-4,few
TGTGCCAGCAGCTTACTAGCGGGGTACGAGCAGTACTTC,CASSLLAGYEQYF,13,TRBD2,TRBV7-2,TRBJ2-7,many
TGCGCCAGCCAAGGCCCCGGGGAGCTGTTTTTT,CASQGPGELFF,11,-,TRBV10-1,TRBJ2-2,few
TGTGCCAGTACGACCCTTTTGAATGAGCAGTTCTTC,CASTTLLNEQFF,12,-,TRBV28,TRBJ2-1,many
TGTGCCAGCAGTATCAGCGGGGGGCCAGTCCCCGGGGAGCTGTTTTTT,CASSISGGPVPGELFF,16,TRBD2,TRBV12-3/TRBV12-4,TRBJ2-2,-
TGTGCCAGCTCACCCGGCAATCGTGGCTACACCTTC,CASSPGNRGYTF,12,-,TRBV18,TRBJ1-2,many
TGCGCCAGCTCCCTCTCCTCGGGGACCGGGACAGATACGCAGTATTTT,CASSLSSGTGTDTQYF,16,-,TRBV10-1,TRBJ2-3,many
TGTGCCTGTTTGGGACTAGCGGGGGGGAGGGAGACCCAGTACTTC,CACLGLAGGRETQYF,15,TRBD2,TRBV30,TRBJ2-5,many
TGTGCCTGGAAACGCACTTACGAGCAGTACTTC,CAWKRTYEQYF,11,-,TRBV30,TRBJ2-7,many
TGTGCCAGCAGTACCGGGACTGACTATGGCTACACCTTC,CASSTGTDYGYTF,13,-,TRBV6-1,TRBJ1-2,-
TGTGCCAGCAGCCAAGTGGGGGGGACTGAAGCTTTCTTT,CASSQVGGTEAFF,13,-,TRBV3-1,TRBJ1-1,many
TGTGCCTGGAGGAAGACAGGGGATAATCAATGGCAGCATTTT,CAWRKTGDNQWQHF,14,TRBD1,TRBV30,TRBJ1-5,many
TGTGCCAGTAGTTTCTCCGGGACGGCATCAAACGGCTACACCTTC,CASSFSGTASNGYTF,15,-,TRBV19,TRBJ1-2,few
TGTGCCAGCACCCTGAAAGCGGGGATAGCCAAAAACATTCAGTACTTC,CASTLKAGIAKNIQYF,16,TRBD2,TRBV7-9,TRBJ2-4,-
TGTGCCAGCAGTGAAGCCAGGTTACAGCCCCAGCATTTT,CASSEARLQPQHF,13,-,TRBV2,TRBJ1-5,-
TGTGCCTGGATTGCAGGGGCAGGGAGGTCTGGGGCCAACGTCCTGACTTTC,CAWIAGAGRSGANVLTF,17,-,TRBV30,TRBJ2-6,-
TGTGCCACCAGCAGGCGACTAGCGGGAGGTGACGAGCAGTACTTC,CATSRRLAGGDEQYF,15,TRBD2,TRBV15,TRBJ2-7,many
TGTGCCAGCAGCTTAGGTGGACAGGGGCAAAACATTCAGTACTTC,CASSLGGQGQNIQYF,15,TRBD1,TRBV7-6,TRBJ2-4,-
TGCAGTGCCCCATTGTCGGGACTTCTTTCGGGGGAGACCCAGTACTTC,CSAPLSGLLSGETQYF,16,-,TRBV20-1,TRBJ2-5,many
TGTGCCAGCAGCCAAAGGGGTAGCGGAATACAAGAGACCCAGTACTTC,CASSQRGSGIQETQYF,16,-,TRBV3-1,TRBJ2-5,many
TGTGCCAGCAGCGCGGACTACAGCAATGAGCAGTTCTTC,CASSADYSNEQFF,13,-,TRBV7-3,TRBJ2-1,many
TGTGCCAGCAGCCAAGTCACCAGGGGCGCGGGAGGAAACACCATATATTTT,CASSQVTRGAGGNTIYF,17,-,TRBV3-1,TRBJ1-3,many
TGTGCCAGCAGTTTTGGAACCTACGAGCAGTACTTC,CASSFGTYEQYF,12,-,TRBV28,TRBJ2-7,many
TGTGCCAGTAGTATAAACCCCTATCAGCCCCAGCATTTT,CASSINPYQPQHF,13,-,TRBV19,TRBJ1-5,-
TGTGCCAGTAGTATAACAGCGAACACCGGGGAGCTGTTTTTT,CASSITANTGELFF,14,-,TRBV19,TRBJ2-2,many
TGCAGTGCTAGACAGCGGGGGGTGCCTTCTGATGAGCAGTTCTTC,CSARQRGVPSDEQFF,15,TRBD2,TRBV20-1,TRBJ2-1,many
TGTGCCAGCACCGTGACAACGAACACCGGGGAGCTGTTTTTT,CASTVTTNTGELFF,14,-,TRBV12-3/TRBV12-4,TRBJ2-2,many
TGCGCCAGCAGCTTGGTGGGGGGCATGAGCTCCTACAATGAGCAGTTCTTC,CASSLVGGMSSYNEQFF,17,-,TRBV5-1,TRBJ2-1,many
TGTGCCAGCAGTGCGACAGGGTCTTGGTATGGCTACACCTTC,CASSATGSWYGYTF,14,TRBD1,TRBV28,TRBJ1-2,many
TGCAGTGCTAGAAAGAGTCATCAAGAGACCCAGTACTTC,CSARKSHQETQYF,13,-,TRBV20-1,TRBJ2-5,many
TGTGCCAGCAACTACGTGGGGGCGGTATCGATTTCACCCCTCCACTTT,CASNYVGAVSISPLHF,16,-,TRBV6-2/TRBV6-3,TRBJ1-6,few
TGTGCCAGCAGCCAAGTGGCGGGGGGGCCGCAAGAGACCCAGTACTTC,CASSQVAGGPQETQYF,16,TRBD2,TRBV3-1,TRBJ2-5,many
TGTGCCAGCAGTCCTGGACAGGGCCAGAGGGGGTACGAGCAGTACTTC,CASSPGQGQRGYEQYF,16,TRBD1,TRBV28,TRBJ2-7,many
TGTGCCAGTGGGGGGAACTACAATGAGCAGTTCTTC,CASGGNYNEQFF,12,-,TRBV5-5,TRBJ2-1,once
TGTGCCAGCAGCTCAGGGGCGGGAAATTCACCCCTCCACTTT,CASSSGAGNSPLHF,14,-,TRBV5-5,TRBJ1-6,few
TGTGCCATCAGACAGGGAGAGACCCAGTACTTC,CAIRQGETQYF,11,-,TRBV10-3,TRBJ2-5,many
TGTGCCAGCAGTTTATCACTAGCGGAAGTCTACAATGAGCAGTTCTTC,CASSLSLAEVYNEQFF,16,TRBD2,TRBV28,TRBJ2-1,many
TGTGCCAGTAGTATTGGAGACCCTTCACCCCTCCACTTT,CASSIGDPSPLHF,13,-,TRBV19,TRBJ1-6,few
TGTACCAGCAGCTTAGAGGGACTAGTAGGCCCCAGTGAGCAGTTCTTC,CTSSLEGLVGPSEQFF,16,TRBD2,TRBV7-2,TRBJ2-1,many
TGTGCCAGCAGCTTAAAAGGACGGAATACGCAGTATTTT,CASSLKGRNTQYF,13,-,TRBV7-8,TRBJ2-3,many
TGTGCCAGCAGTGAAAGGGTTGGGAACACTGAAGCTTTCTTT,CASSERVGNTEAFF,14,-,TRBV25-1,TRBJ1-1,many
TGTGCCAGCAGTGACGGTCAGGGCAGTTGGCAGCCCCAGCATTTT,CASSDGQGSWQPQHF,15,-,TRBV2,TRBJ1-5,many